This passage covers 27 T cell receptor beta chains from one sample sequenced in a study of vaccination and CD4 T cells after COVID-19. The treatment: roughly 10-day PBMC culture with coronavirus spike peptide pools or control peptides (ViraFEST assay). No antigen has been identified for these receptors. Sequencing of cultured CD4+ T cell DNA used the Oncomine TCR Beta short-read assay. MiXCR, applied by TCRdb to the PCR reads, yields one record per CDR3 protein. The sample lists almost 20,000 distinct CDR3 sequences, less than 55% occurring once. Sequenced material: CD4+ T cells from blood, cultured in vitro. Every receptor here comes from a human donor who had recovered from COVID-19.

The genes are TRBV4-2 and TRBJ1-2; perhaps TRBD1 as D (6 bases). CDR3 length equals 14 residues. Germline CDR1 reads LGHNA; CDR2 reads YNFKEQ. The ends were cut back, 8 bases at V and 8 bases at J, with 21 bases in the middle. This CDR3 is CASREPGDRWGYTF. For the CDR3, the DNA is TGTGCCAGCCGTGAACCAGGTGACAGGTGGGGCTACACCTTC.

V gene TRBV27 combines with J gene TRBJ1-2; unclear D gene. CDR3 size: 13 residues. From germline, CDR1 is MNHEY and CDR2 SMNVEV (reference sequence). Trimming cost V 3 bases and J 1 base, with 6 bases left between them. The CDR3 here is CASSLNYNYGYTF. The CDR3 nucleotides are TGTGCCAGCAGTTTGAACTATAACTATGGCTACACCTTC.

The chain has TRBV19 and TRBJ1-2, with D possibly matching TRBD1 (5 bases). The CDR3 is 13 residues long. The ends were cut back, 10 bases at V and 1 base at J, with 13 bases in the middle. Looked up from germline, CDR1 is LNHDA and CDR2 is SQIVND (reference sequence). CDR3 sequence reads: CATTTVNNYGYTF. The DNA for the CDR3 is TGTGCCACTACGACAGTCAATAACTATGGCTACACCTTC.

The chain links TRBV15 to TRBJ1-1, with TRBD1 matching 7 bases. The ends lost 4 bases at V and 0 bases at J; junction bases unmatched: 5. The CDR3 runs to 15 residues. Germline CDR1 LNHNV, CDR2 YYDKDF (reference sequence). Written as DNA, the CDR3 is TGTGCCACCAGCACGGGGGGACAGATGAACACTGAAGCTTTCTTT. Encoded protein: CATSTGGQMNTEAFF. The variable domain in full, with the rest retrieved from reference TRBV15 and TRBJ1-1, is DAMVIQNPRYQVTQFGKPVTLSCSQTLNHNVMYWYQQKSSQAPKLLFHYYDKDFNNEADTPDNFQSRRPNTSFCFLDIRSPGLGDTAMYLCATSTGGQMNTEAFFGQGTRLTVV.

This chain links TRBV18 with TRBJ1-6; D remains ambiguous. Germline values: CDR1 KGHSH, CDR2 LQKENI. The CDR3 runs to 15 residues. V was trimmed by 4 bases and J by 5 bases, leaving 12 bases between them. The CDR3 DNA follows: TGTGCCAGCTCACTTCAGACACCAGATAATTCACCCCTCCACTTT. Protein sequence: CASSLQTPDNSPLHF.

The V and J genes are TRBV7-6 and TRBJ2-1, with TRBD1 matching 7 bases. V was clipped by 2 bases and J by 8 bases; unmatched bases: 12. CDR1 SGHVS and CDR2 FNYEAQ come from the germline V gene. The CDR3 runs 16 residues. The CDR3 DNA reads as TGTGCCAGCAGCTTAAGGCCTCTGACAGGGTACGATGAGCAGTTCTTC. Protein product: CASSLRPLTGYDEQFF.

This clonotype appeared a few times. The CDR3 DNA is TGTGCCAGCAGCTTAGCCTCACAGGGCCTCAGCAATCAGCCCCAGCATTTT. Translation: CASSLASQGLSNQPQHF. J is TRBJ1-5 and V is TRBV11-3, with D maybe TRBD1 (6 bases). Deletions cut 1 base from V and 1 base from J, with 14 bases between. This CDR3 region has 17 residues. CDR1 and CDR2 from the germline V gene are SGHNT and YENEEA.

This clonotype has a handful of counts. V is TRBV6-5 and J is TRBJ1-1; 8 nucleotides align to TRBD1. Germline V gene sequence: CDR1 MNHEY, CDR2 SVGAGI. The CDR3 has 16 amino acids. V dropped 0 bases and J dropped 6; count of bases not matched to a gene: 9. Written as DNA, the CDR3 is TGTGCCAGCAGTTACTCGGACAGGGCGCCTTTCGCTGAAGCTTTCTTT. Residues: CASSYSDRAPFAEAFF.

The V gene is TRBV6-1, the J gene TRBJ1-6, with D unclear. Deletions cut 3 bases from V and 7 bases from J, with 7 bases between. Germline CDR1 reads MNHNS; CDR2 reads SASEGT. The CDR3 spans 13 residues. Here the CDR3 DNA reads TGTGCCAGCAGTGAGAAACAAAATTCACCCCTCCACTTT. This codes for CASSEKQNSPLHF.

This rearrangement joins TRBV14 to TRBJ1-1; D is uncertain. V lost 4 bases and J lost 1, with 13 bases in between. Per the germline V gene, CDR1 is SGHDN and CDR2 is FVKESK. The CDR3 contains 15 residues. The CDR3 here is CASSPQQGRNTEAFF. Here the CDR3 DNA reads TGTGCCAGCAGCCCTCAACAAGGACGGAACACTGAAGCTTTCTTT. Together with reference TRBV14 and TRBJ1-1, the CDR3 gives the full variable domain: EAGVTQFPSHSVIEKGQTVTLRCDPISGHDNLYWYRRVMGKEIKFLLHFVKESKQDESGMPNNRFLAERTGGTYSTLKVQPAELEDSGVYFCASSPQQGRNTEAFFGQGTRLTVV.

The rearrangement uses TRBV28 and TRBJ2-2; 7 bases agree with TRBD1. Losses at the gene ends were 6 bases for V and 6 bases for J; bases not matched to a gene: 7. Germline-derived CDR1 and CDR2 are MDHEN and SYDVKM. The CDR3 has 14 amino acids. The CDR3 coding sequence is TGTGCCAGCAGACTGACAGGGAGAGCCGGGGAGCTGTTTTTT. Protein sequence: CASRLTGRAGELFF.

V usage is TRBV4-2 and J usage is TRBJ2-3; 8 bases fit TRBD2. This CDR3 has 14 amino acids. Germline lookup yields CDR1 LGHNA and CDR2 YNFKEQ. The ends lost 4 bases at V and 8 bases at J; junction bases unmatched: 8. CDR3 DNA sequence: TGTGCCAGCAGCCCGGGACTAGAAACGGGTACGCAGTATTTT. Encoded protein: CASSPGLETGTQYF.

V gene TRBV20-1 combines with J gene TRBJ2-7, with 7 bases fitting TRBD2. The CDR3 spans 13 residues. V lost 5 bases and J lost 0; bases outside the gene matches: 4. Germline V lookup: CDR1 DFQATT, CDR2 SNEGSKA (reference sequence). CDR3 sequence: CSADPGGSYEQYF. The CDR3 nucleotides are TGCAGTGCTGACCCGGGGGGCTCCTACGAGCAGTACTTC.

The CDR3 reads CASSPPREDEQYF. DNA of the CDR3: TGTGCCAGCAGCCCCCCCAGGGAAGACGAGCAGTACTTC. The chain couples TRBV7-8 to TRBJ2-7; D is perhaps TRBD1 (5 bases). The V and J ends lost 5 bases and 5 bases respectively, with 13 bases between them. Germline-derived CDR1 and CDR2 are SGHVS and FQNEAQ. This CDR3 spans 13 amino acids.

This clonotype was counted only a few times. The chain joins TRBV28 to TRBJ1-5; D not certain. Germline lookup yields CDR1 MDHEN and CDR2 SYDVKM. CDR3 length: 15 amino acids. Trimming removed 2 bases from V and 4 bases from J, with 12 bases in between. CDR3 sequence: CASSLQRLGNQPQHF. As DNA, the CDR3 is TGTGCCAGCAGTTTACAGCGTTTGGGGAATCAGCCCCAGCATTTT.

The sample holds a few counts of this clonotype. V usage is TRBV27 and J usage is TRBJ2-3, with 8 bases identical to TRBD2. This CDR3 is 15 amino acids long. V lost 6 bases and J lost 2; bases outside the gene matches: 7. The V gene's germline CDR1 is MNHEY and CDR2 SMNVEV (reference sequence). The CDR3 bases are TGTGCCAGCAGCTTAGCGGGACGGGCCACAGATACGCAGTATTTT. Protein: CASSLAGRATDTQYF.

The V and J genes are TRBV6-4 and TRBJ1-5; the D is unclear. The CDR3 totals 12 residues. The germline CDR1 and CDR2 sequences are MRHNA and SNTAGT. The ends were cut back, 5 bases at V and 5 bases at J, with 7 bases in the middle. CDR3 loop: CASSLQHQPQHF. In DNA, the CDR3 is TGTGCCAGCAGTTTACAGCATCAGCCCCAGCATTTT.

The chain has TRBV5-1 and TRBJ1-1; the D is unclear. The germline gives CDR1 SGHRS, CDR2 YFSETQ. The V end was cut by 1 base, the J end by 4 bases, with 14 bases between. This CDR3 is built from 15 residues. CDR3 sequence (DNA): TGCGCCAGCAGCTTGCGGGCCGACCGCAGCACTGAAGCTTTCTTT. Translated: CASSLRADRSTEAFF.

The chain carries TRBV19 and TRBJ1-5; D perhaps matches TRBD1 (5 bases). The length of the CDR3 is 16 residues. V lost 2 bases and J 5 bases, leaving 16 bases between the germline ends. Germline lookup yields CDR1 LNHDA and CDR2 SQIVND (reference sequence). The CDR3 here is CASSIRWQGAYQPQHF. The CDR3 nucleotides are TGTGCCAGTAGTATAAGGTGGCAGGGAGCCTATCAGCCCCAGCATTTT.

This clonotype was counted a single time. This chain links TRBV6-1 with TRBJ2-3, with unresolved D. The CDR3 contains 13 residues. Trimming removed 8 bases at V and 2 bases at J, with 11 bases between. Germline CDR1 reads MNHNS; CDR2 reads SASEGT. In DNA, the CDR3 is TGTGCCAGCTCCCACAGCCTCACAGATACGCAGTATTTT. Its translation: CASSHSLTDTQYF.

The J gene is TRBJ2-3, the V gene TRBV7-3; TRBD2 matches at 13 bases. The CDR3 consists of 21 residues. V shed 7 bases, J shed 6 bases, and the junction held 25 bases outside the gene matches. Per germline, CDR1 SGHTA and CDR2 FQGTGA. The CDR3 nucleotides are TGTGCCAGCACTGGGAGGGATAAACTAGCGGGGGGGCCTATTCTACCGGATACGCAGTATTTT. This encodes CASTGRDKLAGGPILPDTQYF.

The V and J genes are TRBV20-1 and TRBJ2-1, with 13 bases fitting TRBD2. Per the germline V gene, CDR1 is DFQATT and CDR2 is SNEGSKA (reference sequence). V was clipped by 5 bases and J by 2 bases; unmatched bases: 9. The CDR3 has 17 amino acids. Here the CDR3 DNA reads TGCAGTGCTCCGACCCCGGGACTAGCGGGGACCTACAATGAGCAGTTCTTC. Its protein is CSAPTPGLAGTYNEQFF.

The chain has TRBV6-2 or TRBV6-3 and TRBJ2-3, with TRBD2 matching 14 bases. Trimming at V came to 11 bases and at J to 0 bases, leaving 10 bases not matched to a gene. The CDR3 contains 17 residues. The germline gives CDR1 MNHEY, CDR2 SVGEGT. CDR3 DNA sequence: TGTGCCGGCAAAGGGACTAGCGGGAGTTTAAGCACAGATACGCAGTATTTT. It yields the protein CAGKGTSGSLSTDTQYF.

V is TRBV24-1 and J is TRBJ2-1; 9 bases fit TRBD2. J lost 9 bases, V lost 3 bases, and 5 bases had no gene match. In germline, CDR1 is KGHDR, CDR2 SFDVKD. CDR3 length: 14 amino acids. The DNA for the CDR3 is TGTGCCACCAGTGATCACCAGCGGGAGGCTGAGCAGTTCTTC. Amino acid sequence: CATSDHQREAEQFF.

The chain links TRBV5-1 to TRBJ1-2; tentatively, D is TRBD1 (6 bases). The CDR3 has 14 residues. CDR1 and CDR2 from the germline V gene are SGHRS and YFSETQ. With 5 bases removed from V and 3 bases from J, the gap between germline ends came to 14 bases. The CDR3 sequence is CASSYRVGDYGYTF. DNA for the CDR3: TGCGCCAGCAGTTACAGGGTTGGCGACTATGGCTACACCTTC.

This clonotype occurred a few times. This chain joins TRBV19 and TRBJ1-1; D unresolved. This CDR3 is 14 amino acids long. V was clipped by 6 bases and J by 4 bases, with 15 bases between them. Germline CDR1 is LNHDA and CDR2 is SQIVND (reference sequence). The CDR3 coding sequence is TGTGCCAGTAGGTCCCTGGGGAGTGGCACTGAAGCTTTCTTT. Translation: CASRSLGSGTEAFF.

This clonotype has a handful of counts. The V gene is TRBV24-1, the J gene TRBJ2-3; 10 bases are shared with TRBD2. Germline assignment: CDR1 KGHDR and CDR2 SFDVKD. Trimming cost V 3 bases and J 0 bases; bases outside gene matches: 5. The CDR3 has 17 amino acids. In nucleotides, the CDR3 is TGTGCCACCAGTGATAGAACTAGCGGGGCTAGCACAGATACGCAGTATTTT. Its protein product is CATSDRTSGASTDTQYF.